A single sample gave rise to the 18 T cell receptor beta chains below, sequenced in a study of shared clonotypes between healthy human individuals. The repertoire was sequenced with immunoSEQ multiplex PCR; TCRdb's copy has only in-frame clones and lacks some. Counted here are millions of clones, more than 80% occurring once; the ten biggest clones make up 0.39%. Sequenced input: naive CD4+ T cells from PBMCs. Subset of the sample: CD45RA+ positively selected. The receptors shown here come from a man in his late teens or twenties in good health. Some clones in this sample may be carry-over from other donors' samples.

The rearrangement joins TRBV7-9 to TRBJ2-3; D perhaps matches TRBD1 (6 bases). Trimming left V 1 base short and J 4 bases short, with 12 bases between. Germline CDR1 reads SEHNR; CDR2 reads FQNEAQ (reference sequence). The CDR3 contains 15 residues. The CDR3 here is CASSLEGGRADTQYF. The CDR3 DNA sequence: TGTGCCAGCAGCTTAGAAGGGGGACGAGCAGATACGCAGTATTTT.

A word on this clone: Other DNA variants within this sample encode the same CDR3. The rearrangement links TRBV5-4 to TRBJ1-5; the D is unclear. The CDR3 sequence is 12 residues long. V lost 3 bases and J 4 bases, leaving 5 bases between the germline ends. Germline assignment: CDR1 SGHNT and CDR2 YYREEE (reference sequence). CDR3 protein: CASSSPNQPQHF. CDR3 DNA sequence: TGTGCCAGCAGCTCTCCAAATCAGCCCCAGCATTTT.

CDR3 sequence: CASSISSGGRVPVYEQYF. The CDR3, as DNA: TGTGCCAGTAGTATATCGAGTGGCGGGAGGGTTCCGGTATACGAGCAGTACTTC. J is TRBJ2-7 and V is TRBV19; 9 bases agree with TRBD2. J lost 4 bases, V lost 2 bases, and 15 bases had no gene match. The CDR3 runs 18 residues. Germline assignment: CDR1 LNHDA and CDR2 SQIVND (reference sequence).

This clone was seen just once. The V call is TRBV30, the J call TRBJ1-4, with D possibly matching TRBD1 (5 bases). V lost 1 base to trimming and J lost 4 bases, with 7 bases between them. Looked up from germline, CDR1 is GTSNPN and CDR2 is SVGIG (reference sequence). The CDR3 is made up of 13 amino acids. CDR3: CAWSGGDNEKLFF. CDR3 DNA sequence: TGTGCCTGGAGTGGAGGGGATAATGAAAAACTGTTTTTT.

For this clone: The same CDR3 arises from other DNA sequences in this sample as well. The gene calls are TRBV5-1 and TRBJ1-5; the D gene is possibly TRBD1 (5 bases). Germline CDR1 reads SGHRS; CDR2 reads YFSETQ. The CDR3 loop spans 14 amino acids. Between the trimmed V and J ends, which lost 1 base and 5 bases, there was a span of 10 bases. The CDR3 protein is CASSLLGGDQPQHF. CDR3 bases: TGCGCCAGCAGCTTGTTGGGGGGAGATCAGCCCCAGCATTTT.

Concerning this clone itself: Other DNA sequences in this sample translate to the same CDR3. CDR3 sequence reads: CASSRSYEQYF. The CDR3 bases are TGTGCCAGCAGCCGATCCTACGAGCAGTACTTC. The rearrangement links TRBV7-9 to TRBJ2-7; D unclear. Germline lookup yields CDR1 SEHNR and CDR2 FQNEAQ (reference sequence). The CDR3 totals 11 residues. V shed 5 bases and J shed 1 base, with 3 bases lying between them.

The J gene is TRBJ2-1, the V gene TRBV25-1, with 10 bases that match TRBD1. Germline-derived CDR1 and CDR2 are MGHDK and SYGVNS. With 5 bases clipped from V and 6 bases from J, the junction kept 4 bases outside the gene matches. The CDR3 covers 14 residues. The DNA for the CDR3 is TGTGCCAGCAGTCCGGGACAGGGGAGCAATGAGCAGTTCTTC. Translated, it gives CASSPGQGSNEQFF.

V and J are TRBV6-5 and TRBJ2-6; perhaps D is TRBD1 or TRBD2 (6 bases each). This CDR3 is 15 amino acids long. Per the germline V gene, CDR1 is MNHEY and CDR2 is SVGAGI. The CDR3 is CATSIRGAGANVLTF. Here the CDR3 DNA reads TGTGCGACATCGATAAGGGGGGCTGGGGCCAACGTCCTGACTTTC.

The CDR3 spells CASSKTRRSTEAFF. CDR3 nucleotide sequence: TGTGCCAGCAGCAAAACGCGGAGGAGCACTGAAGCTTTCTTT. The chain employs TRBV21-1 and TRBJ1-1. TRBV21-1 is assigned pseudogene status. This CDR3 has 14 amino acids.

The chain carries TRBV19 and TRBJ1-5, with D uncertain. The CDR3 has 12 amino acids. The germline CDR1 and CDR2 sequences are LNHDA and SQIVND (reference sequence). Trimming cost V 3 bases and J 11 bases, with 11 bases left between them. In DNA form, the CDR3 reads TGTGCCAGTAGTATTGAGGGTATGGCCCAGCATTTT. It translates to CASSIEGMAQHF.

This chain joins TRBV5-8 and TRBJ1-5; D remains unclear. The V and J ends lost 4 bases and 3 bases respectively, with 20 bases between them. CDR1 is SGHTS, CDR2 YDEGEE, per germline. The CDR3 is made up of 17 amino acids. CDR3 residues: CASSQFGSGEFNQPQHF. CDR3 sequence (DNA): TGTGCCAGCAGCCAATTTGGGTCTGGGGAATTCAATCAGCCCCAGCATTTT.

V gene TRBV19 combines with J gene TRBJ2-5; tentative D call: TRBD1 (6 bases). CDR3 length: 14 residues. The germline gives CDR1 LNHDA, CDR2 SQIVND (reference sequence). V was shortened by 3 bases and J by 9 bases, with 17 bases between the two germline ends. The CDR3: CASSIIGGPLPQYF. Here the CDR3 DNA reads TGTGCCAGTAGTATCATAGGGGGTCCGTTGCCCCAGTACTTC.

The count of this clone is one. The genes are TRBV2 and TRBJ2-2; D possibly corresponds to TRBD2 (6 bases). V was shortened by 2 bases and J by 4 bases, with 14 bases between the two germline ends. Germline V gives CDR1 SNHLY, CDR2 FYNNEI. CDR3 length equals 16 residues. CDR3 amino acids: CASSEFGGSGTGELFF. The CDR3 nucleotides read TGTGCCAGCAGTGAATTCGGAGGGTCGGGCACCGGGGAGCTGTTTTTT.

V gene TRBV19 combines with J gene TRBJ1-5, with a possible D match to TRBD1 (5 bases). From germline, CDR1 is LNHDA and CDR2 SQIVND (reference sequence). The CDR3 spans 15 residues. V lost 3 bases to trimming and J lost 3 bases, with 12 bases between them. This CDR3 is CASSILQANNQPQHF. The CDR3 DNA follows: TGTGCCAGTAGTATCTTACAGGCGAACAATCAGCCCCAGCATTTT.

In the case of this clone: The identical CDR3 is also encoded by other nucleotide sequences in the sample. The chain links TRBV28 to TRBJ2-2; D remains unclear. Germline-derived CDR1 and CDR2 are MDHEN and SYDVKM. The CDR3 covers 15 residues. Deletions cut 2 bases from V and 1 base from J, with 8 bases between. DNA of the CDR3: TGTGCCAGCAGTTTAGGCAGAAGGAACACCGGGGAGCTGTTTTTT. The encoded protein is CASSLGRRNTGELFF.

DNA of the CDR3: TGTGCCAGCAGTTACCCGGGACAGAGGGTCACTGAAGCTTTCTTT. This translates into CASSYPGQRVTEAFF. This chain links TRBV6-5 with TRBJ1-1, with 7 bases identical to TRBD1. The CDR3 is 15 amino acids. J was trimmed by 4 bases and V by 2 bases; bases with no gene match: 7. The V gene's germline CDR1 is MNHEY and CDR2 SVGAGI.

The chain is built from TRBV28 and TRBJ2-2, with 10 positions matching TRBD1. Germline trimming cut 1 base from V and 4 bases from J; bases unmatched to any gene: 6. Germline V lookup: CDR1 MDHEN, CDR2 SYDVKM. CDR3 size: 17 residues. CDR3 in amino acids: CASSLSPWTGGTGELFF. Written as DNA, the CDR3 is TGTGCCAGCAGTTTATCCCCCTGGACAGGGGGCACCGGGGAGCTGTTTTTT. The full variable domain, in which reference TRBV28 and TRBJ2-2 provide the parts outside the CDR3, is DVKVTQSSRYLVKRTGEKVFLECVQDMDHENMFWYRQDPGLGLRLIYFSYDVKMKEKGDIPEGYSVSREKKERFSLILESASTNQTSMYLCASSLSPWTGGTGELFFGEGSRLTVL.

The chain couples TRBV5-1 to TRBJ2-1, with 9 bases fitting TRBD2. CDR3 length equals 15 residues. J lost 7 bases, V lost 2 bases, and 7 bases had no gene match. CDR1 and CDR2 from the germline V gene are SGHRS and YFSETQ. CDR3 DNA: TGCGCCAGCAGCTTCCTTAGCGGGAGAGGGAATGAGCAGTTCTTC. Its protein product is CASSFLSGRGNEQFF.